This TCR beta chain emerged from a study of blood T cell repertoires in COVID-19. Study overall: The United States, Italy and Spain were the sources of the acute and convalescent COVID-19 samples.

This clone was seen only once. In the original workflow: Reference gene primer amplification in the assay estimated nucleated cell counts. Some clones are missing from TCRdb's copy, which holds only in-frame ones; the method was immunoSEQ multiplex PCR. Clonal size and the V and J genes are those of that table, whereas D and trimming came from the DNA. The table includes around 87,000 clones, about nine tenths detected once. Germline-derived CDR1 and CDR2 are LNHDA and SQIVND (reference sequence). V lost 5 bases, J lost 6 bases, and 4 bases stayed unmatched. The CDR3 has 13 amino acids. This chain joins TRBV19 and TRBJ1-3; TRBD1 agrees at 7 bases. Sequenced input: peripheral blood. The sequence came from a man in his forties or fifties with acute or convalescent COVID-19. The CDR3 bases are TGTGCCAGTAGTCCCGGGACAGTAAACACCATATATTTT. Residues: CASSPGTVNTIYF.